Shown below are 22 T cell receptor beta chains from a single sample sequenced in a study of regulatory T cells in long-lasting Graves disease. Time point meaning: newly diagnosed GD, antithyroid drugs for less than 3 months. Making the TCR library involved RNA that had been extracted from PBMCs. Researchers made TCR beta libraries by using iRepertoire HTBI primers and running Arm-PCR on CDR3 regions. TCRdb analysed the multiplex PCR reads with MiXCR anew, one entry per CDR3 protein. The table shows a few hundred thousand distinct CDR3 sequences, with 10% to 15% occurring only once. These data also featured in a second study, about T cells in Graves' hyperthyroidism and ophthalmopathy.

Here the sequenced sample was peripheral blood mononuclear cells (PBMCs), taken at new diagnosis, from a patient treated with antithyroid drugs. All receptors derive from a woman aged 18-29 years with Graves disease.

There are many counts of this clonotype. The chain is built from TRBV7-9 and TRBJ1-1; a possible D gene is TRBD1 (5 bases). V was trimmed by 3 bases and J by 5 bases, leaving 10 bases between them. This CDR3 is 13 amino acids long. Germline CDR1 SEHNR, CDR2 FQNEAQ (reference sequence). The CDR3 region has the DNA TGTGCCAGCAGCTTCCGGGGGTGGACTGAAGCTTTCTTT. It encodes CASSFRGWTEAFF.

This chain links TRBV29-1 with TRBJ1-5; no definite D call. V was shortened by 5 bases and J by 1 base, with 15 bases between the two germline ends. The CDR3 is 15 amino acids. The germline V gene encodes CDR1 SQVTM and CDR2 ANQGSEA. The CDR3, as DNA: TGCAGCGTTAGGCGGGGATCGGGAAGCAATCAGCCCCAGCATTTT. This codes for CSVRRGSGSNQPQHF.

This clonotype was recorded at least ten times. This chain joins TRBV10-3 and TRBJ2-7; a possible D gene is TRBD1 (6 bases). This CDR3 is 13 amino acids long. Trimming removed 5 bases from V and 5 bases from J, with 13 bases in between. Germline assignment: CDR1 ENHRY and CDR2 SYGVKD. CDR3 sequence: CAISKQGAHEQYF. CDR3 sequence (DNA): TGTGCCATCAGTAAACAGGGAGCCCACGAGCAGTACTTC.

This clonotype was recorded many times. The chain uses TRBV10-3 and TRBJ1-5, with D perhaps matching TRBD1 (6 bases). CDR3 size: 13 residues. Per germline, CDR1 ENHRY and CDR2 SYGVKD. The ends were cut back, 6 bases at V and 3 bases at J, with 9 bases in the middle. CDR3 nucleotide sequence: TGTGCCATCAGCGCGGGGGCCAATCAGCCCCAGCATTTT. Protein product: CAISAGANQPQHF.

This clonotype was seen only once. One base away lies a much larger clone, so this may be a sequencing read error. The CDR3 nucleotides are TGTGCCATCAGTGGACAGGGGTGGAACACTGAAGCTTTCTTT. This codes for CAISGQGWNTEAFF. The V call is TRBV10-3, the J call TRBJ1-1, with 8 bases matching TRBD1. CDR1 and CDR2 from the germline V gene are ENHRY and SYGVKD. The CDR3 sequence is 14 residues long. Trimming removed 4 bases from V and 1 base from J; junction bases left unmatched: 2.

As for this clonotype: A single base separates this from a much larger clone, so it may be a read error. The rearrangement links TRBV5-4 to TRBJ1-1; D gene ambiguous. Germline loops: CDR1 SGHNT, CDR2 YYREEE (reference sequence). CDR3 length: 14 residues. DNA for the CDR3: TGTGCCGGCAGCTTGGACTACAGGAACACTGAAGCTTTCTTT. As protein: CAGSLDYRNTEAFF.

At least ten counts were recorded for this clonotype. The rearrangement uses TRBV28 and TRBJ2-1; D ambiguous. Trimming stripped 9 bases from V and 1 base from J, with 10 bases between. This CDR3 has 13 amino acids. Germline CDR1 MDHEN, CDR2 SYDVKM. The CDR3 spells CASKSGSYNEQFF. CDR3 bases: TGTGCCAGTAAAAGTGGTTCCTACAATGAGCAGTTCTTC. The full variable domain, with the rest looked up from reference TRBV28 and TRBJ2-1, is DVKVTQSSRYLVKRTGEKVFLECVQDMDHENMFWYRQDPGLGLRLIYFSYDVKMKEKGDIPEGYSVSREKKERFSLILESASTNQTSMYLCASKSGSYNEQFFGPGTRLTVL.

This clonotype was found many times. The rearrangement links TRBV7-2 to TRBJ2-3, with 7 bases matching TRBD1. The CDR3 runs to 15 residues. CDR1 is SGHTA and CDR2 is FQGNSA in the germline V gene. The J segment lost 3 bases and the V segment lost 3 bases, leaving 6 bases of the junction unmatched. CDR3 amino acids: CASSFRYRGTDTQYF. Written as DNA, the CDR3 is TGTGCCAGCAGCTTCCGTTACAGGGGAACAGATACGCAGTATTTT.

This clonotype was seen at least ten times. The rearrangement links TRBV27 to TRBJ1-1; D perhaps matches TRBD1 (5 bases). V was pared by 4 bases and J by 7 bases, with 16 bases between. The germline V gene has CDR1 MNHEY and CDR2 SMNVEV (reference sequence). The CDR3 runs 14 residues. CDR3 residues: CASSSPSGHYEAFF. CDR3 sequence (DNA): TGTGCCAGCAGTTCACCTTCCGGACATTATGAAGCTTTCTTT.

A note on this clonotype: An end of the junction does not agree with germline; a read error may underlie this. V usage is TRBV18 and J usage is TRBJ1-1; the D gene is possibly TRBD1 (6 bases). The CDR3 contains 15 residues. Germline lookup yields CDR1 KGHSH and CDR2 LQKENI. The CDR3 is CASSPLRQGYTEAFF. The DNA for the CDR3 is TGTGCCAGCTCACCCCTCAGGCAGGGGTACACCGAAGCTTTCTTT.

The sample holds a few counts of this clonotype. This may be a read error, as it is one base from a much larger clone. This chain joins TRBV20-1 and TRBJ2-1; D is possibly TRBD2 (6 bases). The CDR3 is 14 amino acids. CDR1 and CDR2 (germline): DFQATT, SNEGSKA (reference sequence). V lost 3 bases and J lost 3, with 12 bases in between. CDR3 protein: CSASGGMGYNEQFF. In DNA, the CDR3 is TGCAGTGCTAGTGGCGGGATGGGCTACAATGAGCAGTTCTTC.

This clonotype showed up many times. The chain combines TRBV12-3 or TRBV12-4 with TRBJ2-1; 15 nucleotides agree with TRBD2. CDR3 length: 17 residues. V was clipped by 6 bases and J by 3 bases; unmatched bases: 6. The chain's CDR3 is CASSLGLAGGNYNEQFF. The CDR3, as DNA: TGTGCCAGCAGCCTGGGACTAGCGGGGGGCAACTACAATGAGCAGTTCTTC.

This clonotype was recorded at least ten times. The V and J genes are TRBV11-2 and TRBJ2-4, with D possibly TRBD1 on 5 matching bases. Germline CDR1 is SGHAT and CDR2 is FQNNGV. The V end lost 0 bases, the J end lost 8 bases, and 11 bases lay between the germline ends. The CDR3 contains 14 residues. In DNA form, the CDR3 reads TGTGCCAGCAGCTTAGAAGGACAAGGACACATTCAGTACTTC. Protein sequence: CASSLEGQGHIQYF.

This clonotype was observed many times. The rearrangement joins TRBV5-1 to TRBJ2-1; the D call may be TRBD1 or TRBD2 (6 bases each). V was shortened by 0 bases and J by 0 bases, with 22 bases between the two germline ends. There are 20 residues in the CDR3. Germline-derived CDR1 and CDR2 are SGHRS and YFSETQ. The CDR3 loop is CASSLGGRGLLRGSYNEQFF. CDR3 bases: TGCGCCAGCAGCTTGGGCGGCAGGGGACTTTTAAGGGGCTCCTACAATGAGCAGTTCTTC.

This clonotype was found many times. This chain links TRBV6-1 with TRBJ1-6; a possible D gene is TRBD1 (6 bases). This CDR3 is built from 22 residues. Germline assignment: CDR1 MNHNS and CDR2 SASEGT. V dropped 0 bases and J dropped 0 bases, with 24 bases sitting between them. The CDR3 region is CASSEARGAGAQLSSYNSPLHF. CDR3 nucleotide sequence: TGTGCCAGCAGTGAAGCGCGGGGGGCAGGGGCTCAACTAAGCTCCTATAATTCACCCCTCCACTTT.

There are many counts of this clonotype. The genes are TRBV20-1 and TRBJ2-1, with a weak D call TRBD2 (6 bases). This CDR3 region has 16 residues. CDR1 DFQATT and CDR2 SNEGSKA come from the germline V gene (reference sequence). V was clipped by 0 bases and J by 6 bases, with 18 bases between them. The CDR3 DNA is TGCAGTGCTAGAGATCATCCGGGACTCAAAGGCAATGAGCAGTTCTTC. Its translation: CSARDHPGLKGNEQFF.

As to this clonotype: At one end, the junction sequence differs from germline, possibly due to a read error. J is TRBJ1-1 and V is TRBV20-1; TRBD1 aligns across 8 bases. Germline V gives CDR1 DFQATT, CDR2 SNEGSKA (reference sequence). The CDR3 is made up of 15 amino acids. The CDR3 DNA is TGCAGTGCCCTCCCCCTGGACAGGGAGAACCCTGAAGCTTTCTTT. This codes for CSALPLDRENPEAFF.

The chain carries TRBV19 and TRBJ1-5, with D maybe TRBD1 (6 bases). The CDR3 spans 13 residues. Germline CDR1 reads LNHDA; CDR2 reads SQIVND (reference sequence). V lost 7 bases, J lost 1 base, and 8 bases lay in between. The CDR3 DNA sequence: TGTGCCAGTACTACAGGGAGCAATCAGCCCCAGCATTTT. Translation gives CASTTGSNQPQHF.

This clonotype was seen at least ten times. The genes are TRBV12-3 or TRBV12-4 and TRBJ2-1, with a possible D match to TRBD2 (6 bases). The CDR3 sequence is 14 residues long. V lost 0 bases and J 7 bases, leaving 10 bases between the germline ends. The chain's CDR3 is CASSLAPGENEQFF. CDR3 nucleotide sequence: TGTGCCAGCAGTTTAGCGCCGGGGGAAAATGAGCAGTTCTTC.

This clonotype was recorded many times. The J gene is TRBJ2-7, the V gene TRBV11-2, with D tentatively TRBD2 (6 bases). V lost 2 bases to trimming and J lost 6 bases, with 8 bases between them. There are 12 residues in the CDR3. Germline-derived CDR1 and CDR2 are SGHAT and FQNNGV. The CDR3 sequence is CASSLQGLEQYF. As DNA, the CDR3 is TGTGCCAGCAGCTTACAGGGACTCGAGCAGTACTTC.

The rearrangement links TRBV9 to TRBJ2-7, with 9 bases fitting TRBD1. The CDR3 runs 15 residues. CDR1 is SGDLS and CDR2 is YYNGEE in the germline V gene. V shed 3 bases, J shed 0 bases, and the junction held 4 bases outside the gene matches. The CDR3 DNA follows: TGTGCCAGCAGCGGGGGGACAGGGAGCTCCTACGAGCAGTACTTC. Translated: CASSGGTGSSYEQYF.

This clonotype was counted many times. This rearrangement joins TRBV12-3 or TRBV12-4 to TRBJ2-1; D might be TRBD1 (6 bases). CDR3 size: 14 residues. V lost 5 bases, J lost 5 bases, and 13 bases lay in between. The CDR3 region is CASSITGTNNEQFF. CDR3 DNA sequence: TGTGCCAGCAGTATTACCGGGACAAACAATGAGCAGTTCTTC.